Following are 30 T cell receptor beta chains from one sample sequenced in a study of radiotherapy plus CTLA-4 blockade in lung cancer. The data were produced by immunoSEQ multiplex PCR, yet TCRdb's version contains in-frame clones alone and is incomplete. Of 55,000 to 65,000 clones detected, approximately 79% appear once; the ten largest clones hold 2.5% to 3.5%. This sample comprised peripheral blood, obtained from a patient treated with radiotherapy plus ipilimumab. The receptors were gathered from a human donor with non-small cell lung cancer who had a complete response to radiotherapy plus ipilimumab.

In this sample, this clone turned up a few times. An end of the junction does not agree with germline; a read error may underlie this. This chain uses TRBV11-2 with TRBJ2-5, with TRBD2 matching 11 bases. The J call may be faulty, since TRBJ2-7 better matches the DNA end. The CDR3 runs to 14 residues. From germline, CDR1 is SGHAT and CDR2 FQNNGV. CDR3 region: CASSLAGGDHEQYF. As DNA, the CDR3 is TGTGCCAGCAGTTTAGCGGGAGGGGATCACGAGCAGTACTTC.

The chain is built from TRBV2 and TRBJ2-7; D is undetermined. This CDR3 has 11 amino acids. V shed 7 bases and J shed 7 bases, with 11 bases lying between them. The germline V gene encodes CDR1 SNHLY and CDR2 FYNNEI. The CDR3 loop is CASNLVREQYF. Here the CDR3 DNA reads TGTGCCAGCAATCTAGTGAGGGAGCAGTACTTC.

This chain uses TRBV16 with TRBJ1-1; 7 positions match TRBD1. V lost 4 bases and J lost 6; bases outside the gene matches: 20. The CDR3 loop spans 18 amino acids. Germline lookup yields CDR1 KGHSY and CDR2 FQNENV. CDR3 in DNA: TGTGCCAGCAGCCTATTAGGGGGAACAGGGGATAGGCGGTCTGAAGCTTTCTTT. Protein product: CASSLLGGTGDRRSEAFF.

This chain connects TRBV28 to TRBJ1-5; 7 nucleotides line up with TRBD1. Germline CDR1 reads MDHEN; CDR2 reads SYDVKM. This CDR3 is 15 amino acids long. J gave up 3 bases and V 1 base, and 3 bases lay outside the gene matches. This CDR3 is CASSLLGQLNQPQHF. The CDR3 DNA sequence: TGTGCCAGCAGTTTATTGGGACAGCTCAATCAGCCCCAGCATTTT.

In this sample, this clone turned up a few times. The chain joins TRBV30 to TRBJ1-6, with D perhaps TRBD1 (6 bases). Between the trimmed V and J ends, which lost 3 bases and 8 bases, there was a span of 11 bases. The CDR3 loop spans 13 amino acids. Germline CDR1 and CDR2: GTSNPN and SVGIG (reference sequence). CDR3 in DNA: TGTGCCTGGAGCGACCAGGGGTATTCACCCCTCCACTTT. This sequence encodes CAWSDQGYSPLHF.

This chain links TRBV2 with TRBJ2-3; 7 positions agree with TRBD1. Germline-derived CDR1 and CDR2 are SNHLY and FYNNEI. Losses at the gene ends were 6 bases for V and 4 bases for J; bases not matched to a gene: 10. This CDR3 region has 15 residues. CDR3 sequence (DNA): TGTGCCAGCAGCGCCCGACAGGGAGTGGCAGATACGCAGTATTTT. Its translation: CASSARQGVADTQYF.

The V call is TRBV11-2, the J call TRBJ1-1, with D unresolved. From germline, CDR1 is SGHAT and CDR2 FQNNGV. V was clipped by 1 base and J by 1 base, with 4 bases between them. This CDR3 region has 13 residues. CDR3 sequence reads: CASSLAWNTEAFF. CDR3 DNA: TGTGCCAGCAGCTTAGCGTGGAACACTGAAGCTTTCTTT. The full variable domain, with the rest looked up from reference TRBV11-2 and TRBJ1-1, is EAGVAQSPRYKIIEKRQSVAFWCNPISGHATLYWYQQILGQGPKLLIQFQNNGVVDDSQLPKDRFSAERLKGVDSTLKIQPAKLEDSAVYLCASSLAWNTEAFFGQGTRLTVV.

The J gene is TRBJ2-7, the V gene TRBV7-8, with 7 bases matching TRBD1. The trim removed 5 bases at V and 2 bases at J, leaving 9 bases unmatched. CDR1 and CDR2 (germline): SGHVS, FQNEAQ. The CDR3 loop spans 15 amino acids. The CDR3 bases are TGTGCCAGCAGCCGACAGGGAGTTAAGACCTACGAGCAGTACTTC. Translating gives CASSRQGVKTYEQYF.

The J gene is TRBJ2-5, the V gene TRBV7-9, with D maybe TRBD2 (5 bases). This CDR3 spans 12 amino acids. The ends were cut back, 5 bases at V and 5 bases at J, with 9 bases in the middle. Looked up from germline, CDR1 is SEHNR and CDR2 is FQNEAQ (reference sequence). The CDR3 sequence: CASSPGLETQYF. CDR3 DNA sequence: TGTGCCAGCAGCCCGGGATTGGAGACCCAGTACTTC.

V is TRBV25-1 and J is TRBJ2-1; 9 bases align to TRBD1. Germline trimming cut 10 bases from V and 2 bases from J; bases unmatched to any gene: 6. Germline CDR1 MGHDK, CDR2 SYGVNS. This CDR3 region has 14 residues. CDR3 DNA: TGTGCCACCGGGAGGACAGGGGCCTACAATGAGCAGTTCTTC. Protein: CATGRTGAYNEQFF.

This chain connects TRBV6-5 to TRBJ2-7; 7 positions agree with TRBD1. In germline, CDR1 is MNHEY, CDR2 SVGAGI. The CDR3 extends over 13 amino acids. The J segment lost 7 bases and the V segment lost 9 bases, leaving 12 bases of the junction unmatched. The CDR3 sequence is CASYGTEHLEQYF. The CDR3 bases are TGTGCCAGTTACGGGACAGAACATTTGGAGCAGTACTTC.

This chain connects TRBV7-9 to TRBJ2-2; maybe TRBD1 (6 bases). Trimming took 5 bases from V and 5 from J, leaving 12 bases between them. There are 14 residues in the CDR3. CDR1 is SEHNR and CDR2 is FQNEAQ in the germline V gene (reference sequence). The chain's CDR3 is CASSLQGLTGELFF. The CDR3 DNA reads as TGTGCCAGCAGCCTACAGGGTCTTACCGGGGAGCTGTTTTTT.

The chain employs TRBV6-5 and TRBJ2-2; D is perhaps TRBD2 (7 bases). The ends were cut back, 4 bases at V and 2 bases at J, with 11 bases in the middle. This CDR3 comprises 15 residues. Germline V CDR1 and CDR2: MNHEY, SVGAGI. CDR3 nucleotides: TGTGCCAGCAGTTTTTGGGGGGGCAACACCGGGGAGCTGTTTTTT. Amino acid sequence: CASSFWGGNTGELFF.

V usage is TRBV9 and J usage is TRBJ2-3, with a weak D call TRBD1 (5 bases). The V end was cut by 4 bases, the J end by 1 base, with 16 bases between. The CDR3 length is 16 residues. Per the germline V gene, CDR1 is SGDLS and CDR2 is YYNGEE. The CDR3 region is CASSPGSRLGTDTQYF. CDR3 in DNA: TGTGCCAGCAGCCCAGGGTCCAGGTTGGGCACAGATACGCAGTATTTT.

This clone was detected only once. The V call is TRBV7-3, the J call TRBJ2-7, with 8 bases aligning to TRBD2. The CDR3 contains 15 residues. Germline-derived CDR1 and CDR2 are SGHTA and FQGTGA. The V segment lost 0 bases and the J segment 1 base; nucleotides outside the gene matches: 2. The chain's CDR3 is CASSLTSGGSYEQYF. The CDR3 DNA follows: TGTGCCAGCAGCTTAACATCGGGAGGGTCCTACGAGCAGTACTTC.

In nucleotides, the CDR3 is TGTGCCAGCAGCGTCAAGGGGGCGGATTCCTATGGCTACACCTTC. It encodes CASSVKGADSYGYTF. This rearrangement joins TRBV9 to TRBJ1-2; 7 bases map to TRBD1. The CDR3 loop spans 15 amino acids. V was clipped by 2 bases and J by 4 bases; unmatched bases: 8. From germline, CDR1 is SGDLS and CDR2 YYNGEE.

The chain combines TRBV30 with TRBJ1-2; TRBD1 is a possible D gene (6 bases). The V and J ends lost 0 bases and 8 bases respectively, with 13 bases between them. CDR1 and CDR2 (germline): GTSNPN, SVGIG (reference sequence). This CDR3 spans 13 amino acids. As DNA, the CDR3 is TGTGCCTGGAGTGTCGCCCGGGGGGCAGGCTACACCTTC. Protein: CAWSVARGAGYTF.

The CDR3 sequence: CASSVERTGFIYNEQFF. CDR3 DNA: TGTGCCAGCAGCGTAGAGCGGACAGGGTTCATCTACAATGAGCAGTTCTTC. The chain joins TRBV9 to TRBJ2-1, with 8 positions matching TRBD1. After removal of 0 bases from V and 3 bases from J, the junction contained 8 bases not matched to a gene. CDR1 and CDR2 from the germline V gene are SGDLS and YYNGEE. The CDR3 is made up of 17 amino acids.

The rearrangement uses TRBV2 and TRBJ1-2, with TRBD1 matching over 7 bases. The length of the CDR3 is 17 residues. Germline lookup yields CDR1 SNHLY and CDR2 FYNNEI. The trim removed 2 bases at V and 2 bases at J, leaving 11 bases unmatched. CDR3 DNA: TGTGCCAGCAGTGAACAGGGGACAGCTAATCTAAACTATGGCTACACCTTC. Translating gives CASSEQGTANLNYGYTF.

This chain connects TRBV18 to TRBJ2-7, with D tentatively TRBD2 (6 bases). The V gene lost 3 bases and the J gene lost 0 bases, with 9 bases spanning the gap. Germline loops: CDR1 KGHSH, CDR2 LQKENI. This CDR3 is built from 14 residues. CDR3 sequence reads: CASSPGLNSYEQYF. In DNA, the CDR3 is TGTGCCAGCTCACCGGGACTGAACTCCTACGAGCAGTACTTC.

The chain has TRBV27 and TRBJ2-3; 11 bases map to TRBD2. Germline loops: CDR1 MNHEY, CDR2 SMNVEV (reference sequence). The CDR3 length is 15 residues. The V gene end was trimmed by 5 bases and the J gene end by 8 bases; junction bases not matched to a gene: 9. The CDR3: CASSATSGALGTQYF. CDR3 DNA: TGTGCCAGCAGTGCGACTAGCGGGGCTCTCGGTACGCAGTATTTT.

The chain recombines TRBV18 with TRBJ1-1; 10 bases are shared with TRBD1. This CDR3 spans 15 amino acids. V lost 4 bases, J lost 4 bases, and 6 bases stayed unmatched. The germline gives CDR1 KGHSH, CDR2 LQKENI. This chain's CDR3 is CASSQTGGLGTEAFF. As DNA, the CDR3 is TGTGCCAGCTCACAGACAGGGGGCTTAGGCACTGAAGCTTTCTTT.

The chain is built from TRBV28 and TRBJ2-7; 7 bases align to TRBD1. This CDR3 region has 18 residues. With 7 bases clipped from V and 0 bases from J, the junction kept 18 bases outside the gene matches. CDR1 is MDHEN, CDR2 SYDVKM, per germline. CDR3 nucleotides: TGTGCCAGCATTAACCCCCGGTCCGGACAGGTGAGCTCCTACGAGCAGTACTTC. Protein sequence: CASINPRSGQVSSYEQYF.

This clone has more than one count but fewer than ten. Here the CDR3 DNA reads TGCGCCAGCAGCTCAAGACAGGGGGGTTCCGGGGCCAACGTCCTGACTTTC. It is translated as CASSSRQGGSGANVLTF. This chain joins TRBV5-1 and TRBJ2-6, with 9 bases identical to TRBD1. Germline loops: CDR1 SGHRS, CDR2 YFSETQ. The V gene end was trimmed by 3 bases and the J gene end by 4 bases; junction bases not matched to a gene: 8. There are 17 residues in the CDR3.

In DNA, the CDR3 is TGTGCCAGCACCAAAACAGGGGGCACTGAAGCTTTCTTT. Translated, it gives CASTKTGGTEAFF. The chain is built from TRBV7-9 and TRBJ1-1; 8 bases are shared with TRBD1. Germline V lookup: CDR1 SEHNR, CDR2 FQNEAQ (reference sequence). The length of the CDR3 is 13 residues. V shed 7 bases and J 4 bases; nucleotides not matched to a gene: 5. Variable domain in full (rest from reference TRBV7-9 and TRBJ1-1): DTGVSQNPRHKITKRGQNVTFRCDPISEHNRLYWYRQTLGQGPEFLTYFQNEAQLEKSRLLSDRFSAERPKGSFSTLEIQRTEQGDSAMYLCASTKTGGTEAFFGQGTRLTVV.

The chain links TRBV12-5 to TRBJ2-1, with TRBD1 as a possible D gene (8 bases). Germline CDR1 is LGHNT and CDR2 is FRNRAP. Trimming stripped 4 bases from V and 7 bases from J, with 14 bases between. The CDR3 has 14 residues. The CDR3 DNA follows: TGTGCTAGTGGTTCCGGACAGGGAGGGAATGAGCAGTTCTTC. The encoded protein is CASGSGQGGNEQFF.

This clone occurred once. The rearrangement uses TRBV28 and TRBJ1-5; the D gene is possibly TRBD1 (5 bases). Germline CDR1 reads MDHEN; CDR2 reads SYDVKM. Trimming cost V 10 bases and J 6 bases, with 16 bases left between them. The CDR3 has 13 amino acids. CDR3 coding DNA: TGTGCCACAGGAGGGCAGGGTCCTCAGCCCCAGCATTTT. Translated: CATGGQGPQPQHF.

V usage is TRBV19 and J usage is TRBJ1-1; a weak D match, TRBD1 (6 bases). The CDR3 sequence is 15 residues long. Trimming removed 5 bases at V and 4 bases at J, with 17 bases between. CDR1 LNHDA and CDR2 SQIVND come from the germline V gene (reference sequence). CDR3 sequence (DNA): TGTGCCAGTAGTGCCATAACAGGGTTACGCACTGAAGCTTTCTTT. Translating it yields CASSAITGLRTEAFF.

This rearrangement joins TRBV5-4 to TRBJ2-7; 11 bases map to TRBD2. Germline V gene lookup returns CDR1 SGHNT and CDR2 YYREEE (reference sequence). The V gene end was trimmed by 2 bases and the J gene end by 6 bases; junction bases not matched to a gene: 4. The CDR3 consists of 14 residues. For the CDR3, the DNA is TGTGCCAGCAGCTTAACTAGCGGGAGCCTCGAGCAGTACTTC. It translates to CASSLTSGSLEQYF.

A few counts support this clone. The genes are TRBV18 and TRBJ1-5, with 9 bases lining up with TRBD1. Germline values: CDR1 KGHSH, CDR2 LQKENI. V lost 6 bases, J lost 6 bases, and 9 bases stayed unmatched. This CDR3 comprises 15 residues. The CDR3 region is CASSPIRQGGQPQHF. The CDR3 DNA reads as TGTGCCAGCTCCCCTATCCGACAGGGGGGTCAGCCCCAGCATTTT.